This T cell receptor (beta chain) was recorded in a study of cytomegalovirus exposure and HLA in healthy donors. Primers for the PCR totalled 60 Vbeta and 13 Jbeta. The protocol was immunoSEQ multiplex PCR, while the TCRdb copy is restricted to in-frame clones and leaves out a portion. The sample yields some 150,000 clones, about 78% seen once. V dropped 6 bases and J dropped 5 bases, with 13 bases sitting between them. The germline CDR1 and CDR2 sequences are SGHAT and FQNNGV. This CDR3 spans 13 amino acids. Sequencing was carried out using PBMCs. The sequence came from a man between 45 and 60 years old in good health and CMV-seropositive. The chain employs TRBV11-2 and TRBJ1-1; D perhaps matches TRBD1 (5 bases). The CDR3 nucleotides are TGTGCCAGCAGGTCCGGGCGGGGGACTGAAGCTTTCTTT. This encodes CASRSGRGTEAFF.